What follows describes a single T cell receptor (beta chain). The sample is drawn from a study of blood T cell repertoires in COVID-19. Study overall: COVID-19 samples, acute and convalescent, were from the United States, Italy and Spain.

Authors' methods: The authors estimated nucleated cell counts from reference gene primer amplification. The assay was immunoSEQ multiplex PCR, and TCRdb's table has in-frame clones only and misses some. The V and J calls and clone size were taken over from that table, and D and trimming were inferred from the DNA. The sample comprises more than 80,000 clones, over 60% of which are singletons, and roughly 20% rests with the top ten. The CDR3 covers 12 residues. V was shortened by 5 bases and J by 14 bases, with 13 bases between the two germline ends. CDR1 is WSHSY, CDR2 SAAADI, per germline. The origin of this receptor is a woman at least 80 years old with active or convalescent COVID-19. The genes are TRBV10-2 and TRBJ1-6, with a weak D call TRBD1 (6 bases). Sequenced sample: peripheral blood. DNA of the CDR3: TGCGCCAGCAGTCGAACAGGGAGCGCCCTCCACTTT. It yields the protein CASSRTGSALHF.